This TCR beta chain was identified during a study of T cells after yellow fever vaccination. In the study overall: SMART-Seq v4 Ultra Low Input prepared libraries from low-cell fractions.

TCRdb re-called the 5' RACE reads with MiXCR, one entry per CDR3 protein. The sample has hundreds of thousands of distinct CDR3 sequences, 20% to 25% seen once. In this sample, this clonotype turned up a few times. The antigen remains undetermined. Study observations and caveats: Weaker in magnitude, the secondary response showed a faster peak on day 5 versus 15. Clonotypes found in both CD4 and CD8 compartments made up a small share.

Germline V gene data show CDR1 as SGHRS and CDR2 as YFSETQ. The CDR3 consists of 13 residues. Trimming cost V 4 bases and J 5 bases, with 9 bases left between them. This clonotype was sampled from a man aged 18 to 29 who received the YFV17D yellow fever vaccine. This sample comprised PBMCs, obtained roughly 20 days after the first yellow fever vaccination. The chain joins TRBV5-1 to TRBJ1-4; D is unclear. The CDR3 spells CASSHPGNEKLFF. In DNA, the CDR3 is TGCGCCAGCAGCCACCCGGGAAATGAAAAACTGTTTTTT.